The 23 T cell receptor beta chains reported below all come from one sample, sequenced in a study of control samples from healthy donors and cancer patients. Clones were sequenced by immunoSEQ multiplex PCR, and TCRdb holds only the in-frame ones, with some missing. Here the sample spans 90,000 to 150,000 clones, just under 90% being singletons. The sequencing input was blood. These receptors all stem from a man aged 25 to 40 in good health.

The chain links TRBV7-3 to TRBJ2-6; no definite D call. The germline gives CDR1 SGHTA, CDR2 FQGTGA. V shed 0 bases and J shed 4 bases, with 10 bases lying between them. The CDR3 length is 16 residues. The DNA of the CDR3 is TGTGCCAGCAGCTTAACTGTTCTGGCCGGGGCCAACGTCCTGACTTTC. Protein product: CASSLTVLAGANVLTF.

In this sample, this clone turned up a few times. The rearrangement links TRBV10-2 to TRBJ1-1; a possible D gene is TRBD1 (5 bases). Per germline, CDR1 WSHSY and CDR2 SAAADI. Trimming shortened V by 2 bases and J by 5 bases, and 6 bases separated the two germline ends. The CDR3 is 12 residues long. CDR3 amino acids: CASSEPGTEAFF. CDR3 in DNA: TGCGCCAGCAGTGAGCCAGGGACTGAAGCTTTCTTT.

This clone was picked up a small number of times. The V and J genes are TRBV4-1 and TRBJ1-1; D ambiguous. Trimming took 2 bases from V and 1 from J, leaving 5 bases between them. The germline gives CDR1 MGHRA, CDR2 YSYEKL. The CDR3 is 13 amino acids. CDR3 nucleotide sequence: TGCGCCAGCAGCCAAACCAGGAACACTGAAGCTTTCTTT. Encoded protein: CASSQTRNTEAFF.

CDR3 region: CASRFTGSDEQFF. The DNA of the CDR3 is TGTGCCAGCAGGTTCACAGGGTCGGATGAGCAGTTCTTC. This rearrangement joins TRBV7-2 to TRBJ2-1, with D possibly being TRBD1 (6 bases). CDR3 length: 13 amino acids. Germline CDR1 SGHTA, CDR2 FQGNSA. The V end was cut by 6 bases, the J end by 8 bases, with 14 bases between.

The gene calls are TRBV4-1 and TRBJ2-1; TRBD2 is a possible D gene (7 bases). The CDR3 loop spans 15 amino acids. With 1 base removed from V and 4 bases from J, the gap between germline ends came to 11 bases. CDR1 is MGHRA and CDR2 is YSYEKL in the germline V gene. The CDR3 spells CASSQVGRGYNEQFF. CDR3 nucleotide sequence: TGCGCCAGCAGCCAAGTTGGGAGGGGGTACAATGAGCAGTTCTTC.

This chain uses TRBV30 with TRBJ1-3; D possibly corresponds to TRBD1 (6 bases). V lost 0 bases and J lost 2, with 8 bases in between. The CDR3 contains 14 residues. Germline V gives CDR1 GTSNPN, CDR2 SVGIG (reference sequence). CDR3 amino acids: CAWSVGGAGNTIYF. In DNA form, the CDR3 reads TGTGCCTGGAGTGTAGGGGGGGCTGGAAACACCATATATTTT.

This chain connects TRBV5-6 to TRBJ2-7; D not certain. CDR3 length equals 11 residues. The V end lost 4 bases, the J end lost 0 bases, and 2 bases lay between the germline ends. CDR1 and CDR2 from the germline V gene are SGHDT and YYEEEE. The CDR3 bases are TGTGCCAGCAGCGACTCCTACGAGCAGTACGTC. It is translated as CASSDSYEQYV.

The chain couples TRBV3-1 (or the pseudogene TRBV3-2) to TRBJ2-5; 13 positions agree with TRBD2. This CDR3 region has 16 residues. Germline assignment: CDR1 LGHDT and CDR2 YNNKEL (reference sequence). V lost 3 bases, J lost 3 bases, and 4 bases stayed unmatched. The chain's CDR3 is CASSHSGTSGEETQYF. In DNA, the CDR3 is TGTGCCAGCAGCCATTCCGGGACTAGCGGGGAAGAGACCCAGTACTTC.

This chain links TRBV27 with TRBJ1-2, with D perhaps matching TRBD1 (5 bases). Germline V CDR1 and CDR2: MNHEY, SMNVEV (reference sequence). Trimming removed 6 bases at V and 2 bases at J, with 16 bases between. The CDR3 length is 15 residues. The CDR3: CASRVTVGFNYGYTF. For the CDR3, the DNA is TGTGCCAGCAGAGTGACAGTAGGGTTCAACTATGGCTACACCTTC.

This CDR3 reads CASSLDSDRGYGYTF. The CDR3 DNA reads TGTGCCAGCAGCTTGGACTCTGACAGGGGATATGGCTACACCTTC. The V and J genes are TRBV5-8 and TRBJ1-2; 8 nucleotides match TRBD1. From germline, CDR1 is SGHTS and CDR2 YDEGEE. Germline trimming cut 0 bases from V and 5 bases from J; bases unmatched to any gene: 6. The CDR3 spans 15 residues.

The chain combines TRBV5-1 with TRBJ1-2; no reliable D call. In germline, CDR1 is SGHRS, CDR2 YFSETQ. The CDR3 runs to 14 residues. V was clipped by 2 bases and J by 0 bases, with 8 bases between them. DNA for the CDR3: TGCGCCAGCAGCTTACAACCAACTAACTATGGCTACACCTTC. Protein product: CASSLQPTNYGYTF.

The chain joins TRBV5-1 to TRBJ1-3, with a possible D match to TRBD1 (5 bases). The germline V gene encodes CDR1 SGHRS and CDR2 YFSETQ. Trimming took off 2 bases at V and 3 bases at J, with 9 bases between the two ends. The CDR3 runs to 14 residues. The CDR3 region has the DNA TGCGCCAGCAGCTTAGGGGCCAGTGGAAACACCATATATTTT. Translation: CASSLGASGNTIYF.

In this sample, this clone turned up a few times. V gene TRBV9 combines with J gene TRBJ2-3; tentatively, D is TRBD1 or TRBD2 (6 bases each). Germline values: CDR1 SGDLS, CDR2 YYNGEE. Trimming took off 0 bases at V and 4 bases at J, with 12 bases between the two ends. This CDR3 has 15 amino acids. CDR3 protein: CASSVVGGMSDTQYF. CDR3 bases: TGTGCCAGCAGCGTAGTGGGGGGCATGTCAGATACGCAGTATTTT.

This clone was seen more than once but under ten times. The sample contains more than one DNA sequence encoding this CDR3. V usage is TRBV9 and J usage is TRBJ2-2; 10 nucleotides match TRBD1. CDR3 size: 15 residues. Germline lookup yields CDR1 SGDLS and CDR2 YYNGEE. Trimming at V came to 0 bases and at J to 4 bases, leaving 0 bases not matched to a gene. CDR3 coding DNA: TGTGCCAGCAGCGTAGGGACAGGGGGCACCGGGGAGCTGTTTTTT. Translating it yields CASSVGTGGTGELFF.

This sequence joins TRBV6-6 and TRBJ1-4; D is possibly TRBD1 (6 bases). Trimming cost V 6 bases and J 8 bases, with 22 bases left between them. The length of the CDR3 is 16 residues. The V gene's germline CDR1 is MNHNY and CDR2 SVGAGI (reference sequence). CDR3 amino acids: CASSNTGDTGEEKLFF. In nucleotides, the CDR3 is TGTGCCAGCAGCAATACGGGGGACACCGGGGAGGAAAAACTGTTTTTT.

This clone was recorded only once. The chain is built from TRBV6-6 and TRBJ1-2, with D unresolved. Trimming removed 5 bases at V and 8 bases at J, with 15 bases between. Germline V gives CDR1 MNHNY, CDR2 SVGAGI (reference sequence). The CDR3 has 13 amino acids. The CDR3 sequence: CASSPETRRGYTF. The CDR3 DNA is TGTGCCAGCAGTCCCGAGACCCGACGGGGCTACACCTTC.

This clone has a handful of counts. This chain joins TRBV7-9 and TRBJ2-4; D remains unclear. The CDR3 contains 13 residues. Germline V CDR1 and CDR2: SEHNR, FQNEAQ (reference sequence). V lost 1 base to trimming and J lost 7 bases, with 8 bases between them. CDR3 nucleotides: TGTGCCAGCAGCTTAGGGGCAGGCAACATTCAGTACTTC. This encodes CASSLGAGNIQYF.

This CDR3 reads CASSPSRGQGGYTF. The DNA of the CDR3 is TGTGCCAGCTCACCCTCCAGGGGGCAAGGTGGCTACACCTTC. The chain is built from TRBV18 and TRBJ1-2; 8 bases are shared with TRBD1. V lost 3 bases to trimming and J lost 7 bases; unmatched junction nucleotides: 7. The germline V gene has CDR1 KGHSH and CDR2 LQKENI. This CDR3 comprises 14 residues.

This chain joins TRBV19 and TRBJ2-5, with D perhaps matching TRBD2 (6 bases). From germline, CDR1 is LNHDA and CDR2 SQIVND (reference sequence). The CDR3 runs 13 residues. V was clipped by 3 bases and J by 3 bases, with 8 bases between them. The chain's CDR3 is CASSISGEETQYF. CDR3 sequence (DNA): TGTGCCAGTAGTATTTCGGGGGAAGAGACCCAGTACTTC.

CDR3 sequence (DNA): TGTGCCAGCTCACCAGTTCGTAACACTGAAGCTTTCTTT. This encodes CASSPVRNTEAFF. V and J are TRBV18 and TRBJ1-1; no firm D call. Trimming removed 2 bases from V and 2 bases from J, with 6 bases in between. The CDR3 has 13 amino acids. Germline CDR1 and CDR2: KGHSH and LQKENI.

V gene TRBV30 combines with J gene TRBJ2-2, with a possible D match to TRBD1 (5 bases). Germline assignment: CDR1 GTSNPN and CDR2 SVGIG (reference sequence). Trimming took 2 bases from V and 7 from J, leaving 14 bases between them. CDR3 length: 14 residues. The CDR3 protein is CAWSRGSEVGELFF. CDR3 nucleotides: TGTGCCTGGAGTAGGGGATCAGAGGTCGGGGAGCTGTTTTTT.

This rearrangement joins TRBV6-5 to TRBJ1-2, with D perhaps TRBD1 (5 bases). V was trimmed by 2 bases and J by 0 bases, leaving 10 bases between them. The V gene's germline CDR1 is MNHEY and CDR2 SVGAGI. The CDR3 is 15 amino acids. The CDR3 DNA reads TGTGCCAGCAGTTACGATGACAGCCCTAACTATGGCTACACCTTC. Its translation is CASSYDDSPNYGYTF.

This clone has only one observation. The genes are TRBV25-1 and TRBJ1-2, with a weak D call TRBD1 (6 bases). The CDR3 is 14 residues long. In germline, CDR1 is MGHDK, CDR2 SYGVNS. Trimming cost V 3 bases and J 6 bases, with 14 bases left between them. CDR3 sequence: CASSDTGRVHGYTF. The CDR3 bases are TGTGCCAGCAGTGATACAGGGCGCGTACATGGCTACACCTTC.